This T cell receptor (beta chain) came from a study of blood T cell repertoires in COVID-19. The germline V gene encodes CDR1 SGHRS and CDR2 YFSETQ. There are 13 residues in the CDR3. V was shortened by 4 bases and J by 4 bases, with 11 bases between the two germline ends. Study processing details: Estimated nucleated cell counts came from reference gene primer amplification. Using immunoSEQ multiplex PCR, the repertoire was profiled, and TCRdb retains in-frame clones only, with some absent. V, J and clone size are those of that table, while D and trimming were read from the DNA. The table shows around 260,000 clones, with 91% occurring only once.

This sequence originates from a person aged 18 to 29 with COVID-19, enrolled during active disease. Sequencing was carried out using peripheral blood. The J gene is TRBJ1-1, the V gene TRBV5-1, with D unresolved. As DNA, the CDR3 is TGCGCCAGCAGCGGGAACGCGGGCACTGAAGCTTTCTTT. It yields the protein CASSGNAGTEAFF.